The clone carrying this T cell receptor beta chain was picked up a small number of times. Its target is unknown. This specimen belongs to a study of beta chain features in type 1 diabetes. In the study overall: All samples together contributed 90 million to 130 million sorted cells for examination. Findings of the study overall: Patients with type 1 diabetes carried fewer insertions and had more deletions at their VDJ junctions. The study found moderately but significantly shorter TCRB CDR3s in all four CD4+ subsets of Type 1 diabetes patients. An over-representation of cells with high TCR expression could result from cDNA sequencing. The naive, central memory and Treg TCRB repertoires looked more alike in patients than they did in healthy donors.

Reverse transcribing all isolated RNA meant expressed TCRB transcripts were sequenced. Assay used: immunoSEQ multiplex PCR; TCRdb lists only in-frame clones, some missing. Of roughly 180,000 clones detected, approximately 8.1% appear once; the ten largest clones hold about 1%. V shed 0 bases and J shed 4 bases, with 9 bases lying between them. This CDR3 is 14 amino acids long. CDR1 LGHNA and CDR2 YSLEER come from the germline V gene. The TCR originated in a woman in her thirties or forties with type 1 diabetes. The V gene is TRBV4-3, the J gene TRBJ1-2; D is possibly TRBD1 (6 bases). Sequenced: central memory CD4+ T cells from blood. The CDR3 reads CASSQEGGAYGYTF. CDR3 in DNA: TGCGCCAGCAGCCAAGAGGGGGGGGCCTATGGCTACACCTTC.